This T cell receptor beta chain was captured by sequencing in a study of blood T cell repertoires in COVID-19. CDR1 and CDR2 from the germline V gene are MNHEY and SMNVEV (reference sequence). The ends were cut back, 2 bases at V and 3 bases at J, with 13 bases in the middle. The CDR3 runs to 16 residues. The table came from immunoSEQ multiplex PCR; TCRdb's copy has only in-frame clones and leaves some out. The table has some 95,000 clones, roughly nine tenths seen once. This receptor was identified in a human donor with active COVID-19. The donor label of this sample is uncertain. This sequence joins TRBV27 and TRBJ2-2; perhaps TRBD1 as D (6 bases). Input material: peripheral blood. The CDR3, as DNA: TGTGCCAGCAGTTTAACAGGGAGATGGGACACCGGGGAGCTGTTTTTT. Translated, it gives CASSLTGRWDTGELFF.